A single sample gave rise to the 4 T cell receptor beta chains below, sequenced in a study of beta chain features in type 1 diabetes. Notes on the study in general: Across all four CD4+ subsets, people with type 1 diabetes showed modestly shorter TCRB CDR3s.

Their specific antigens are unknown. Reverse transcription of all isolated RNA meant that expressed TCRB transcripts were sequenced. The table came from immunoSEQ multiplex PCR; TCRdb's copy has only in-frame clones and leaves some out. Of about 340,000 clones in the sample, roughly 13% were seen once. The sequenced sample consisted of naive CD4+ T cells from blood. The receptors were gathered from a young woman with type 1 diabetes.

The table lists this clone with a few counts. This CDR3 reads CASSQNTNEQFF. CDR3 nucleotides: TGTGCCAGCAGTCAAAACACCAATGAGCAGTTCTTC. The V and J genes are TRBV28 and TRBJ2-1, with D unclear. V gave up 5 bases and J gave up 6 bases, with 8 bases separating them. This CDR3 has 12 residues. Germline V gives CDR1 MDHEN, CDR2 SYDVKM.

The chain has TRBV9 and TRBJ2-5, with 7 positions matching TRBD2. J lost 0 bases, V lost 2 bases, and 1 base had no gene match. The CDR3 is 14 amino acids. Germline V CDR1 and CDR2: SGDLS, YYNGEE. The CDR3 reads CASSVGTNQETQYF. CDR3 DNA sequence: TGTGCCAGCAGCGTGGGGACTAACCAAGAGACCCAGTACTTC. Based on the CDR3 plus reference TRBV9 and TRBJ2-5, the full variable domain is DSGVTQTPKHLITATGQRVTLRCSPRSGDLSVYWYQQSLDQGLQFLIQYYNGEERAKGNILERFSAQQFPDLHSELNLSSLELGDSALYFCASSVGTNQETQYFGPGTRLLVL.

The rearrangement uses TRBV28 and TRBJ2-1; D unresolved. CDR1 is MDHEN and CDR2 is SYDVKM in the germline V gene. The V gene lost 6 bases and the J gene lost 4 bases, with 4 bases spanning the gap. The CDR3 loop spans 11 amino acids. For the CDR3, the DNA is TGTGCCAGCAGCTTGTACAATGAGCAGTTCTTC. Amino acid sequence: CASSLYNEQFF.

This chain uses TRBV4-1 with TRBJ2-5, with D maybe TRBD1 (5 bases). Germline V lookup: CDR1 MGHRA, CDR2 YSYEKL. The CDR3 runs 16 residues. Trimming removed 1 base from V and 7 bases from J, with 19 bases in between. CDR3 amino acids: CASSQALLGYQGTQYF. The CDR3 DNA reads TGCGCCAGCAGCCAAGCCCTCCTGGGATATCAGGGGACCCAGTACTTC.